The clone carrying this T cell receptor beta chain is large in the sample. The antigen remains unidentified. Read sequence stops 3 residues before the CDR3 end, and the germline J gene provides the missing end. Using immunoSEQ multiplex PCR, the repertoire was profiled, and TCRdb retains in-frame clones only, with some absent. The sample yields 2,500 to 3,000 clones, without any singletons. The data belong to a study of T cell clonality in common variable immunodeficiency. Points from the study as a whole: In common variable immunodeficiency, TCR beta chains reportedly carried fewer deletions and N-nucleotide insertions. Links between repertoire features and CVID complications were heterogeneity-limited. TCRbeta clonality was increased in CVID versus healthy controls.

The CVID group had some 15 females and about 29 males, mean age 40. V lost 4 bases and J lost 8; bases outside the gene matches: 5. The CDR3 runs 14 residues. CDR1 is SNHLY, CDR2 FYNNEI, per germline. V and J are TRBV2 and TRBJ1-3; 10 bases are a match to TRBD1. The material sequenced was peripheral blood mononuclear cells. The receptor was isolated from a human donor with common variable immunodeficiency. The CDR3: CASSGTGGMDTIYF. The DNA read from the CDR3 is TGTGCCAGCAGTGGGACAGGGGGTATGGACACC.